The rows below give T cell receptor beta chains drawn from one sample of a study of blood T cell repertoires in COVID-19. Here immunoSEQ multiplex PCR was the method, and the copy in TCRdb shows in-frame clones only, minus some. This table has about 240,000 clones, approximately 86% appearing once. The sequencing sample was made of peripheral blood. The receptors derive from a woman aged 25 to 45 with acute or convalescent COVID-19. Each CDR3 is given with its conserved first and last residue. Each record gives: CDR3 length, V gene, D gene, J gene, CDR3 protein, CDR3 DNA. A D gene is named only where the DNA matches it firmly.

>16|TRBV4-1|TRBD1|TRBJ1-6
CASSQEVNRGHSPLHF
TGCGCCAGCAGCCAAGAAGTTAACAGGGGGCACTCACCCCTCCACTTT
>12|TRBV3-1/TRBV3-2|-|TRBJ2-5
CASSQSSETQYF
TGTGCCAGCAGCCAATCGTCGGAGACCCAGTACTTC
>15|TRBV6-5|-|TRBJ1-4
CASRASGGRNEKLFF
TGTGCCAGCAGGGCATCGGGGGGGAGAAATGAAAAACTGTTTTTT
>15|TRBV19|TRBD2|TRBJ2-7
CASSLTSGSSYEQYF
TGTGCCAGTAGTCTGACTAGCGGGAGCTCCTACGAGCAGTACTTC
>13|TRBV24-1|-|TRBJ1-3
CATSDGVGNTIYF
TGTGCCACCAGTGACGGGGTGGGAAACACCATATATTTT
>15|TRBV2|TRBD2|TRBJ2-5
CASTSGASGWETQYF
TGTGCCAGCACCTCAGGGGCTAGCGGGTGGGAGACCCAGTACTTC
>17|TRBV9|-|TRBJ2-1
CASSVEPDRVSYNEQFF
TGTGCCAGCAGCGTCGAGCCTGACAGAGTCTCCTACAATGAGCAGTTCTTC
>14|TRBV5-4|-|TRBJ1-2
CASSLPQGAAGYTF
TGTGCCAGCAGCTTACCACAGGGAGCTGCTGGCTACACCTTC
>13|TRBV6-5|TRBD1|TRBJ2-7
CASRGTGIWEQYF
TGTGCCAGCAGAGGGACAGGGATTTGGGAGCAGTACTTC
>16|TRBV18|TRBD1|TRBJ2-7
CASSPRDRVRPYEQYF
TGTGCCAGCTCACCACGGGACAGGGTTCGACCCTACGAGCAGTACTTC
>16|TRBV9|TRBD2|TRBJ2-7
CASSVVTSGSSYEQYF
TGTGCCAGCAGCGTAGTCACTAGCGGGAGCTCCTACGAGCAGTACTTC